This record concerns one TCR beta chain sequence. Its antigen is unknown. The CDR3 runs to 14 residues. Per germline, CDR1 SGHTA and CDR2 FQGNSA. V lost 2 bases to trimming and J lost 2 bases, with 9 bases between them. These data are taken from a study of shared clonotypes between healthy human individuals. The healthy adult donors were HIV-negative and reported no recent acute infections or vaccinations. Findings and limits, study-wide: Only blood samples were collected, and tissue repertoires likely differ. With few donors, the genetic and exposure-history diversity represented was limited.

The protocol was immunoSEQ multiplex PCR, while the TCRdb copy is restricted to in-frame clones and leaves out a portion. The sample lists some 1,600,000 clones, nearly 99% occurring once. This receptor was taken from a man aged 30 to 45 in good health. This chain joins TRBV7-2 and TRBJ1-1; possibly TRBD1 for D (6 bases). Sequenced sample: naive CD4+ T cells sorted from blood. Stated subset: CD45RA+ positively selected. The CDR3 coding sequence is TGTGCCAGCAGCTTATGGGGGACAAACACTGAAGCTTTCTTT. Protein sequence: CASSLWGTNTEAFF.